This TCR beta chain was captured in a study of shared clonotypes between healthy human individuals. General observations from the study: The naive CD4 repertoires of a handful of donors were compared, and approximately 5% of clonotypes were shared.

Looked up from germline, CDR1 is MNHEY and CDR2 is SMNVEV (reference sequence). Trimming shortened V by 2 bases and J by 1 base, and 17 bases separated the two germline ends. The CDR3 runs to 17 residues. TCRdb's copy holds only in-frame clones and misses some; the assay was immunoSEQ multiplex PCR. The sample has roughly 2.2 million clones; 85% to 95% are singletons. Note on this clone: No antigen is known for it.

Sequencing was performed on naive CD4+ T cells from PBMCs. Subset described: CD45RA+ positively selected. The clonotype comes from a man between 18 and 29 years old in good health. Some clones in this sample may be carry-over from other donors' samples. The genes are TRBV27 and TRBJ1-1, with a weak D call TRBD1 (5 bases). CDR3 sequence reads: CASSLVSWGQPNTEAFF. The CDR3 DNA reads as TGTGCCAGCAGTTTAGTCTCTTGGGGCCAGCCGAACACTGAAGCTTTCTTT.